This T cell receptor (beta chain) is from a study of spatial heterogeneity in lung cancer. V shed 1 base and J shed 1 base, with 14 bases lying between them. This CDR3 has 17 residues. CDR1 is MNHEY and CDR2 is SVGAGI in the germline V gene. TCRdb reanalysed the 5' RACE reads using MiXCR and keeps one entry per CDR3 protein. The sample carries 40,000 to 45,000 distinct CDR3 sequences, more than 20% recorded once. Specified time point: blood at routine non-recurrence follow-up after resection. No cells were sorted before sequencing. The whole RNA sequenced was extracted from tumor, nontumor lung or frozen PBMC.

The sequencing here drew on PBMCs, taken at follow-up. The clonotype originates from a female donor with early-stage non-small cell lung cancer. The genes are TRBV6-5 and TRBJ1-5, with D possibly being TRBD1 (6 bases). This CDR3 is CASSYWGAGRSNQPQHF. For the CDR3, the DNA is TGTGCCAGCAGTTACTGGGGGGCAGGTCGGAGCAATCAGCCCCAGCATTTT.